Listed below are T cell receptor beta chains from one sample, sequenced in a study of siplizumab effects on memory and regulatory T cells. Profiling relied on immunoSEQ multiplex PCR, and the TCRdb table lists in-frame clones only, not all of them. The sample shows fewer than 120,000 clones, more than 90% of them seen only once. The source material was CD4+ T cells sorted from blood. These receptors came from a human donor in good health. Each CDR3 is given with its conserved first and last residue. The D gene is left open where the match is weak. Where a row states a size, it is once, few, many or the class of an expanded clone; other rows omit it.

>NA|TRBJ2-7|TRBV5-5|NA
CASSPGRSSYEQYF
TGTGCCAGCAGCCCGGGACGGAGCTCCTACGAGCAGTACTTC
>NA|TRBJ2-6|TRBV7-2|NA
CASSLDRVSGANVLTF
TGTGCCAGCAGCTTAGATAGGGTCTCTGGGGCCAACGTCCTGACTTTC
>NA|TRBJ1-1|TRBV6-1|NA
CASSVNRDTEAFF
TGTGCCAGCAGTGTCAACCGGGACACTGAAGCTTTCTTT
>TRBD1|TRBJ2-7|TRBV5-4|NA
CASSQGQGGEQYF
TGTGCCAGCAGCCAGGGACAGGGGGGCGAGCAGTACTTC
>TRBD2|TRBJ2-7|TRBV7-6|NA
CASSASGGKTYEQYF
TGTGCCAGCAGCGCAAGCGGGGGGAAGACCTACGAGCAGTACTTC
>TRBD2|TRBJ2-1|TRBV15|NA
CATSRVRGPSGRAGEQFF
TGTGCCACCAGCAGAGTTCGCGGCCCTAGCGGGAGGGCGGGGGAGCAGTTCTTC
>NA|TRBJ2-2|TRBV18|NA
CASSRMPGNTGELFF
TGTGCCAGCTCACGTATGCCGGGGAACACCGGGGAGCTGTTTTTT
>NA|TRBJ2-7|TRBV20-1|NA
CSARGDASQYF
TGCAGTGCCAGGGGGGACGCTTCGCAGTACTTC
>NA|TRBJ2-5|TRBV5-4|NA
CASSSGLSLETQYF
TGTGCCAGCAGCAGCGGGCTTTCGCTGGAGACCCAGTACTTC
>NA|TRBJ1-5|TRBV19|NA
CASSPRTSGGQPQHF
TGTGCCAGTAGTCCACGGACATCGGGGGGCCAGCCCCAGCATTTT
>TRBD2|TRBJ2-7|TRBV18|NA
CASSLYGLAGEQYF
TGTGCCAGCTCACTATACGGACTAGCAGGCGAGCAGTACTTC
>TRBD1|TRBJ1-1|TRBV18|NA
CASSSRQGPENTEAFF
TGTGCCAGCTCATCGCGACAGGGGCCTGAGAACACTGAAGCTTTCTTT
>NA|TRBJ2-5|TRBV27|once
CASRRGSQETQYF
TGTGCCAGCAGGAGGGGGTCTCAAGAGACCCAGTACTTC
>TRBD1|TRBJ2-7|TRBV6-5|NA
CASRVNRGSEQYF
TGTGCCAGCAGGGTTAACAGGGGTTCCGAGCAGTACTTC
>NA|TRBJ1-6|TRBV6-6|NA
CASSAPGVSPLHF
TGTGCCAGCAGTGCACCTGGGGTTTCACCCCTCCACTTT
>TRBD2|TRBJ2-1|TRBV9|NA
CASSGTSGAYNEQFF
TGTGCCAGCAGCGGCACTAGCGGTGCCTACAATGAGCAGTTCTTC
>NA|TRBJ2-7|TRBV2|NA
CASSEPWNYEQYF
TGTGCCAGCAGTGAACCGTGGAACTACGAGCAGTACTTC
>TRBD1|TRBJ1-1|TRBV27|NA
CASRRDRGYNTEAFF
TGTGCCAGCCGTAGGGACAGGGGGTATAACACTGAAGCTTTCTTT
>NA|TRBJ2-5|TRBV18|NA
CASSPDYQETQYF
TGTGCCAGCTCACCAGACTACCAAGAGACCCAGTACTTC
>NA|TRBJ2-1|TRBV11-1|NA
CASSFVAGGFPYNEQFF
TGTGCCAGCAGCTTCGTCGCCGGAGGGTTTCCCTACAATGAGCAGTTCTTC
>TRBD1|TRBJ2-1|TRBV6-5|NA
CASNRGRGNEQFF
TGTGCCAGCAATAGGGGGCGCGGCAATGAGCAGTTCTTC
>NA|TRBJ2-7|TRBV6-5|NA
CASSYSLSLREQYF
TGTGCCAGCAGTTACTCATTGAGTTTAAGGGAGCAGTACTTC
>TRBD1|TRBJ1-2|TRBV6-5|NA
CASSGQGKGGYTF
TGTGCCAGCTCCGGACAGGGGAAGGGAGGCTACACCTTC
>NA|TRBJ1-2|TRBV20-1|NA
CSAKGGKVHTF
TGCAGTGCTAAGGGGGGGAAGGTACACACCTTC
>NA|TRBJ1-1|TRBV10-2|NA
CASRKATGNTEAFF
TGCGCCAGCAGGAAAGCGACGGGGAACACTGAAGCTTTCTTT
>NA|TRBJ1-3|TRBV7-2|few
CASSLTGSGNTIYF
TGTGCCAGCAGCTTAACTGGCTCTGGAAACACCATATATTTT